Shown below are 21 T cell receptor beta chains from a single sample sequenced in a study of identical twins. One entry per CDR3 protein results from TCRdb running MiXCR on the 5' RACE reads. The sample holds more than 400,000 distinct CDR3 sequences, over 12% seen once. The data were also submitted as part of a second study, on yellow fever vaccine responses in identical twins.

The source material was CD4+ T cells sorted from blood. The receptors stem from a woman aged 18-35 years in good health.

The chain employs TRBV6-5 and TRBJ2-6; possible D gene TRBD1, 6 bases. V was trimmed by 0 bases and J by 1 base, leaving 10 bases between them. Per germline, CDR1 MNHEY and CDR2 SVGAGI. The CDR3 covers 17 residues. The CDR3 here is CASSYSGQGSGANVLTF. For the CDR3, the DNA is TGTGCCAGCAGTTACTCGGGGCAGGGGTCTGGGGCCAACGTCCTGACTTTC.

The J gene is TRBJ1-5, the V gene TRBV9; no clear D gene. V shed 10 bases and J shed 4 bases, with 12 bases lying between them. From germline, CDR1 is SGDLS and CDR2 YYNGEE. The CDR3 is made up of 12 amino acids. The CDR3: CAAASGNQPQHF. In nucleotides, the CDR3 is TGTGCCGCAGCGAGCGGAAATCAGCCCCAGCATTTT.

The rearrangement uses TRBV18 and TRBJ1-5, with 9 nucleotides matching TRBD1. The trim removed 5 bases at V and 7 bases at J, leaving 12 bases unmatched. CDR3 length: 16 residues. Germline V lookup: CDR1 KGHSH, CDR2 LQKENI. The CDR3 DNA reads TGTGCCAGCTCAGCGTTGGGGACAGGGATTAGGCAGCCCCAGCATTTT. Translating gives CASSALGTGIRQPQHF.

This clonotype has ten or more counts. V is TRBV7-9 and J is TRBJ1-5; a possible D gene is TRBD1 (5 bases). Germline lookup yields CDR1 SEHNR and CDR2 FQNEAQ (reference sequence). Trimming removed 5 bases from V and 4 bases from J, with 12 bases in between. The CDR3 runs to 14 residues. In nucleotides, the CDR3 is TGTGCCAGCAGCGCTGGGACTGATAATCAGCCCCAGCATTTT. It encodes CASSAGTDNQPQHF.

The gene calls are TRBV20-1 and TRBJ2-3, with 11 bases that match TRBD2. The germline V gene has CDR1 DFQATT and CDR2 SNEGSKA (reference sequence). J lost 6 bases, V lost 6 bases, and 8 bases had no gene match. There are 14 residues in the CDR3. Here the CDR3 reads CSAVSGGAKDTQYF. The CDR3 DNA is TGCAGTGCAGTTAGCGGGGGGGCCAAGGATACGCAGTATTTT.

This clonotype was seen at least ten times. This chain uses TRBV25-1 with TRBJ2-5, with D unclear. V lost 5 bases and J lost 1, with 14 bases in between. Germline V gives CDR1 MGHDK, CDR2 SYGVNS. This CDR3 is 15 amino acids long. CDR3 bases: TGTGCCAGCAGTATGGGGATCCAGAGCCAAGAGACCCAGTACTTC. Its protein is CASSMGIQSQETQYF. The full variable domain, rest sourced from reference TRBV25-1 and TRBJ2-5, is EADIYQTPRYLVIGTGKKITLECSQTMGHDKMYWYQQDPGMELHLIHYSYGVNSTEKGDLSSESTVSRIRTEHFPLTLESARPSHTSQYLCASSMGIQSQETQYFGPGTRLLVL.

This clonotype was seen ten or more times. This chain connects TRBV12-3 or TRBV12-4 to TRBJ1-1, with D perhaps TRBD1 (6 bases). V lost 4 bases and J lost 4, with 13 bases in between. CDR3 length equals 14 residues. The CDR3 DNA follows: TGTGCCAGCAGTTCCTTCACAGGGAGCACTGAAGCTTTCTTT. Amino acids: CASSSFTGSTEAFF.

This clonotype has a handful of counts. The J gene is TRBJ2-3, the V gene TRBV6-1, with D unclear. Germline lookup yields CDR1 MNHNS and CDR2 SASEGT. The V end was cut by 5 bases, the J end by 2 bases, with 26 bases between. CDR3 length equals 19 residues. This CDR3 reads CASSRYPNPIGRVTDTQYF. The CDR3 DNA sequence: TGTGCCAGCAGTCGCTACCCGAACCCCATAGGGCGAGTCACAGATACGCAGTATTTT.

The chain links TRBV7-9 to TRBJ2-1; TRBD1 might be the D (6 bases). Germline CDR1 is SEHNR and CDR2 is FQNEAQ (reference sequence). Deletions cut 2 bases from V and 4 bases from J, with 18 bases between. The CDR3 contains 17 residues. The CDR3 DNA sequence: TGTGCCAGCAGCTTATATGTCGGGACACCTCTTTACAATGAGCAGTTCTTC. Its protein product is CASSLYVGTPLYNEQFF.

This clonotype was counted between two and nine times. The V and J genes are TRBV7-8 and TRBJ2-1; no definite D call. Germline V lookup: CDR1 SGHVS, CDR2 FQNEAQ. The CDR3 totals 17 residues. V shed 3 bases and J shed 3 bases, with 18 bases lying between them. The CDR3 coding sequence is TGTGCCAGCAGCTTTTCGCTAAGACGGCCGCTCTACAATGAGCAGTTCTTC. Translated: CASSFSLRRPLYNEQFF.

This chain links TRBV29-1 with TRBJ2-4; D may be TRBD1 or TRBD2 (5 bases each). The CDR3 is 14 residues long. Germline V gene data show CDR1 as SQVTM and CDR2 as ANQGSEA. V was clipped by 4 bases and J by 3 bases, with 13 bases between them. The CDR3 is CSVVGVEGKNIQYF. The DNA for the CDR3 is TGCAGCGTTGTAGGGGTCGAGGGCAAAAACATTCAGTACTTC.

This clonotype was observed once. The chain employs TRBV21-1 and TRBJ2-7; the table's TRBD1 call for D was not verified on the DNA. TRBV21-1 is annotated as a pseudogene. CDR3 size: 17 residues. The CDR3 protein is CASSKAINRTDIYEQYV. The CDR3 nucleotides read TGTGCCAGCAGCAAAGCGATTAATAGGACAGATATCTACGAGCAGTACGTC.

The sample holds a few counts of this clonotype. CDR3: CASGLGNEKLFF. In DNA, the CDR3 is TGCGCCAGCGGGCTCGGTAATGAAAAACTGTTTTTT. The rearrangement links TRBV5-1 to TRBJ1-4; unclear D gene. The V and J ends lost 7 bases and 4 bases respectively, with 8 bases between them. The CDR3 sequence is 12 residues long. Germline CDR1 SGHRS, CDR2 YFSETQ.

The chain joins TRBV5-1 to TRBJ2-3; TRBD1 is a possible D gene (6 bases). Germline V gives CDR1 SGHRS, CDR2 YFSETQ. There are 12 residues in the CDR3. V dropped 4 bases and J dropped 9 bases, with 12 bases sitting between them. CDR3 DNA sequence: TGCGCCAGCAGCATGAAGGGGGAGACGCAGTATTTT. The encoded protein is CASSMKGETQYF. Drawing the rest from reference TRBV5-1 and TRBJ2-3, the complete variable domain is KAGVTQTPRYLIKTRGQQVTLSCSPISGHRSVSWYQQTPGQGLQFLFEYFSETQRNKGNFPGRFSGRQFSNSRSEMNVSTLELGDSALYLCASSMKGETQYFGPGTRLTVL.

The V and J genes are TRBV5-1 and TRBJ1-4; D is perhaps TRBD1 (6 bases). Germline values: CDR1 SGHRS, CDR2 YFSETQ. V gave up 4 bases and J gave up 0 bases, with 10 bases separating them. The CDR3 loop spans 15 amino acids. The CDR3 is CASSGGQTTNEKLFF. The CDR3 DNA reads as TGCGCCAGCAGCGGGGGACAAACAACTAATGAAAAACTGTTTTTT.

The chain couples TRBV29-1 to TRBJ2-1; D may be TRBD2 (6 bases). The CDR3 has 15 residues. The germline V and J ends were trimmed by 6 bases and 4 bases, with 19 bases remaining between them. The germline V gene encodes CDR1 SQVTM and CDR2 ANQGSEA. CDR3 sequence reads: CSVAGSTSPYNEQFF. The CDR3 coding sequence is TGCAGCGTCGCGGGATCTACGTCCCCGTACAATGAGCAGTTCTTC.

This clonotype has a count of ten or more. The chain uses TRBV12-3 or TRBV12-4 and TRBJ2-1, with 7 bases aligning to TRBD2. V trimming: 4 bases; J trimming: 4 bases; junction bases outside the gene matches: 7. The CDR3 runs to 15 residues. The CDR3 DNA is TGTGCCAGCAGTTCCCCCCCGCGGGGGTACAATGAGCAGTTCTTC. Translated, it gives CASSSPPRGYNEQFF.

The chain recombines TRBV5-6 with TRBJ2-5, with D tentatively TRBD1 (5 bases). The CDR3 has 14 residues. V was clipped by 3 bases and J by 2 bases, with 11 bases between them. Per germline, CDR1 SGHDT and CDR2 YYEEEE. The CDR3 reads CASSYRTLQETQYF. In DNA form, the CDR3 reads TGTGCCAGCAGCTACAGGACGCTTCAAGAGACCCAGTACTTC. Looking up the rest from reference TRBV5-6 and TRBJ2-5 gives the full variable domain: DAGVTQSPTHLIKTRGQQVTLRCSPKSGHDTVSWYQQALGQGPQFIFQYYEEEERQRGNFPDRFSGHQFPNYSSELNVNALLLGDSALYLCASSYRTLQETQYFGPGTRLLVL.

This chain joins TRBV2 and TRBJ2-1; TRBD2 aligns across 9 bases. The germline gives CDR1 SNHLY, CDR2 FYNNEI. There are 17 residues in the CDR3. V lost 4 bases and J lost 3; bases outside the gene matches: 10. CDR3 sequence reads: CASSAHVSGGNYNEQFF. The CDR3 nucleotides read TGTGCCAGCAGTGCCCACGTGAGCGGGGGGAACTACAATGAGCAGTTCTTC.

The rearrangement links TRBV29-1 to TRBJ2-2, with TRBD2 matching 8 bases. V was clipped by 7 bases and J by 5 bases; unmatched bases: 9. There are 14 residues in the CDR3. Germline loops: CDR1 SQVTM, CDR2 ANQGSEA. The CDR3 region has the DNA TGCAGCGCCCTTTACGGGGGGGTTACCGGGGAGCTGTTTTTT. It encodes CSALYGGVTGELFF.

J is TRBJ2-5 and V is TRBV29-1; the match to TRBD1 covers 9 bases. The length of the CDR3 is 13 residues. The J segment lost 9 bases and the V segment lost 7 bases, leaving 12 bases of the junction unmatched. Germline V gene sequence: CDR1 SQVTM, CDR2 ANQGSEA. As DNA, the CDR3 is TGCAGCGCCCAGGGGACAGGGCAGGGGTCCCAGTACTTC. Its translation: CSAQGTGQGSQYF.